This T cell receptor beta chain stems from a study of blood T cells in healthy people across ages. The CDR3 runs to 15 residues. In germline, CDR1 is KGHSH, CDR2 LQKENI. V lost 6 bases to trimming and J lost 10 bases; unmatched junction nucleotides: 11. A second about 6 to 12 cycle PCR used barcoded and J-beta primers. A single record per CDR3 protein comes from TCRdb applying MiXCR to the 5' RACE reads. The sample holds some 1.7 million distinct CDR3 sequences, 28% seen once. The clonotype originates from a woman aged 25 to 39 in good health. Sequencing was performed on blood. The chain recombines TRBV18 with TRBJ1-6; 8 positions agree with TRBD1. As DNA, the CDR3 is TGTGCCAGCTCCGCCCAGGGGGCGAATCGGTCACCCCTCCACTTT. Translation: CASSAQGANRSPLHF. Using reference TRBV18 and TRBJ1-6 for the parts outside the CDR3, the full variable domain is NAGVMQNPRHLVRRRGQEARLRCSPMKGHSHVYWYRQLPEEGLKFMVYLQKENIIDESGMPKERFSAEFPKEGPSILRIQQVVRGDSAAYFCASSAQGANRSPLHFGNGTRLTVT.